One sample yielded the 30 T cell receptor beta chains listed below, sequenced in a study of CD8 T cells in Susac syndrome. Random hexamers were used to reverse transcribe the RNA input (about 0.45 to 1 ug). TCRdb reprocessed the immunoSEQ multiplex PCR reads with MiXCR, giving one entry per CDR3 protein. The sample has 250,000 or so distinct CDR3 sequences; 85% to 95% are singletons. The sequenced sample consisted of CD4+ T cells from PBMCs. The receptor set was obtained from a human donor with multiple sclerosis.

The genes are TRBV30 and TRBJ1-1; D perhaps matches TRBD1 (5 bases). This CDR3 region has 11 residues. V dropped 5 bases and J dropped 3 bases, with 7 bases sitting between them. Per the germline V gene, CDR1 is GTSNPN and CDR2 is SVGIG (reference sequence). CDR3 DNA sequence: TGTGCCTGGGGGACCCACACTGAAGCTTTCTTT. As protein: CAWGTHTEAFF.

The chain carries TRBV7-3 and TRBJ1-1; D is unclear. The CDR3 has 15 amino acids. V was pared by 4 bases and J by 0 bases, with 12 bases between. Germline values: CDR1 SGHTA, CDR2 FQGTGA. The CDR3 nucleotides are TGTGCCAGCAGCTCACGGACCAACATGAACACTGAAGCTTTCTTT. Residues: CASSSRTNMNTEAFF.

The chain is built from TRBV7-2 and TRBJ2-2; perhaps TRBD2 as D (6 bases). This CDR3 has 15 residues. Germline-derived CDR1 and CDR2 are SGHTA and FQGNSA. V was clipped by 7 bases and J by 4 bases, with 16 bases between them. The CDR3 DNA reads TGTGCCAGCAACCATCAGAGCGGGTTCACCGGGGAGCTGTTTTTT. This sequence encodes CASNHQSGFTGELFF.

V usage is TRBV5-4 and J usage is TRBJ2-5; D assignment may be TRBD1 or TRBD2 (5 bases each). V lost 0 bases and J 5 bases, leaving 14 bases between the germline ends. The CDR3 loop spans 15 amino acids. CDR1 SGHNT and CDR2 YYREEE come from the germline V gene (reference sequence). CDR3 nucleotide sequence: TGTGCCAGCAGCTTGGGAGGGACGGTCGGGGAGACCCAGTACTTC. Amino acids: CASSLGGTVGETQYF. Supplemented by reference TRBV5-4 and TRBJ2-5, the full variable domain reads ETGVTQSPTHLIKTRGQQVTLRCSSQSGHNTVSWYQQALGQGPQFIFQYYREEENGRGNFPPRFSGLQFPNYSSELNVNALELDDSALYLCASSLGGTVGETQYFGPGTRLLVL.

The rearrangement uses TRBV4-1 and TRBJ2-1, with a weak D call TRBD1 (5 bases). Germline loops: CDR1 MGHRA, CDR2 YSYEKL. This CDR3 has 13 amino acids. V lost 1 base, J lost 10 bases, and 11 bases lay in between. The CDR3 DNA reads TGCGCCAGCAGCCAAGTACGTGGGGCCGAGCAGTTCTTC. Its protein product is CASSQVRGAEQFF.

The chain has TRBV6-4 and TRBJ1-2; a possible D gene is TRBD1 (6 bases). V dropped 6 bases and J dropped 2 bases, with 10 bases sitting between them. CDR1 is MRHNA, CDR2 SNTAGT, per germline. There are 13 residues in the CDR3. The CDR3 coding sequence is TGTGCCAGCAGGAGTGGACAGAACTATGGCTACACCTTC. It codes for CASRSGQNYGYTF.

This chain joins TRBV11-1 and TRBJ2-5; 9 nucleotides match TRBD1. This CDR3 has 17 amino acids. J lost 5 bases, V lost 3 bases, and 13 bases had no gene match. CDR1 SGHAT and CDR2 FQDESV come from the germline V gene (reference sequence). This CDR3 reads CASSFKPQGASFETQYF. The CDR3 DNA reads as TGTGCCAGCAGCTTCAAACCACAGGGGGCATCTTTTGAGACCCAGTACTTC.

This chain links TRBV30 with TRBJ1-4; TRBD1 matches at 8 bases. The CDR3 is 14 amino acids. Germline assignment: CDR1 GTSNPN and CDR2 SVGIG (reference sequence). Trimming at V came to 3 bases and at J to 8 bases, leaving 8 bases not matched to a gene. The CDR3 bases are TGTGCCTGGAGGCTGACAGGGGCACAGGAAAAACTGTTTTTT. Translating gives CAWRLTGAQEKLFF.

V and J are TRBV7-2 and TRBJ1-2; no firm D call. Germline-derived CDR1 and CDR2 are SGHTA and FQGNSA. V was pared by 1 base and J by 5 bases, with 8 bases between. The CDR3 is made up of 13 amino acids. The CDR3 sequence is CASSLEASYGYTF. The CDR3 bases are TGTGCCAGCAGCTTAGAGGCCTCTTATGGCTACACCTTC.

This clonotype occurred once. V is TRBV19 and J is TRBJ2-1; 10 bases match TRBD2. Germline loops: CDR1 LNHDA, CDR2 SQIVND (reference sequence). The ends lost 4 bases at V and 6 bases at J; junction bases unmatched: 9. The CDR3 extends over 16 amino acids. For the CDR3, the DNA is TGTGCCAGTAGTAATCGGGGAGCGGGAGGGTTCAATGAGCAGTTCTTC. Protein product: CASSNRGAGGFNEQFF.

The rearrangement uses TRBV19 and TRBJ2-5; 7 bases are a match to TRBD2. Germline-derived CDR1 and CDR2 are LNHDA and SQIVND (reference sequence). The CDR3 runs 13 residues. Trimming cost V 4 bases and J 9 bases; bases outside gene matches: 8. The CDR3: CASSRAGVLSQYF. The CDR3 DNA follows: TGTGCCAGTAGTAGGGCGGGGGTCTTGTCCCAGTACTTC.

J is TRBJ1-5 and V is TRBV19, with D uncertain. CDR1 LNHDA and CDR2 SQIVND come from the germline V gene (reference sequence). Trimming removed 2 bases from V and 4 bases from J, with 9 bases in between. The CDR3 length is 14 residues. CDR3: CASSIRQTNQPQHF. The CDR3 nucleotides read TGTGCCAGTAGTATAAGGCAGACTAATCAGCCCCAGCATTTT. Full variable domain (outside the CDR3, taken from reference TRBV19 and TRBJ1-5): DGGITQSPKYLFRKEGQNVTLSCEQNLNHDAMYWYRQDPGQGLRLIYYSQIVNDFQKGDIAEGYSVSREKKESFPLTVTSAQKNPTAFYLCASSIRQTNQPQHFGDGTRLSIL.

This chain connects TRBV7-3 to TRBJ2-7; a possible D gene is TRBD1 (6 bases). V dropped 1 base and J dropped 0 bases, with 13 bases sitting between them. The CDR3 covers 16 residues. Looked up from germline, CDR1 is SGHTA and CDR2 is FQGTGA. Here the CDR3 DNA reads TGTGCCAGCAGCTTAAGTGGCAGGGGCTACTCCTACGAGCAGTACTTC. Its protein product is CASSLSGRGYSYEQYF.

The rearrangement uses TRBV6-6 and TRBJ2-5; D assignment may be TRBD1 or TRBD2 (5 bases each). Trimming removed 0 bases at V and 3 bases at J, with 5 bases between. Looked up from germline, CDR1 is MNHNY and CDR2 is SVGAGI (reference sequence). CDR3 size: 13 residues. The CDR3 protein is CASSYSGEETQYF. The CDR3 coding sequence is TGTGCCAGCAGTTACTCGGGGGAAGAGACCCAGTACTTC.

Note on this clonotype: Germline is not matched at one junction end, which may reflect a read error. This rearrangement joins TRBV6-5 to TRBJ1-1; D is possibly TRBD1 (5 bases). Germline-derived CDR1 and CDR2 are MNHEY and SVGAGI. The CDR3 length is 11 residues. The CDR3 sequence is CASSSGTVAFF. The CDR3 coding sequence is TGTGCCAGCAGTTCCGGGACTGTAGCTTTCTTT.

The V call is TRBV7-9, the J call TRBJ2-1; weak D call: TRBD2 (5 bases). Per germline, CDR1 SEHNR and CDR2 FQNEAQ (reference sequence). CDR3 length: 11 residues. V was trimmed by 3 bases and J by 9 bases, leaving 6 bases between them. The CDR3 loop reads CASSLDSEQFF. The CDR3 bases are TGTGCCAGCAGCTTGGACTCTGAGCAGTTCTTC.

The chain has TRBV30 and TRBJ2-1, with D possibly matching TRBD1 (6 bases). CDR3 length: 17 residues. Trimming left V 5 bases short and J 3 bases short, with 23 bases between. The germline gives CDR1 GTSNPN, CDR2 SVGIG (reference sequence). The CDR3 protein is CAWASPLPGTYYNEQFF. The CDR3 coding sequence is TGTGCCTGGGCTTCTCCTCTCCCCGGGACATACTACAATGAGCAGTTCTTC.

The J gene is TRBJ2-7, the V gene TRBV5-4, with D tentatively TRBD1 (6 bases). Per germline, CDR1 SGHNT and CDR2 YYREEE (reference sequence). The CDR3 has 14 amino acids. The ends were cut back, 4 bases at V and 3 bases at J, with 14 bases in the middle. The CDR3 sequence: CASSKKNRDYEQYF. The CDR3 region has the DNA TGTGCCAGCAGCAAAAAAAACAGGGACTACGAGCAGTACTTC.

The chain recombines TRBV7-8 with TRBJ2-1; D is uncertain. The CDR3 is made up of 15 amino acids. In germline, CDR1 is SGHVS, CDR2 FQNEAQ. V lost 4 bases and J lost 9, with 19 bases in between. The DNA of the CDR3 is TGTGCCAGCAGCTCGCGACCGACCAGCATAATTGAGCAGTTCTTC. This translates into CASSSRPTSIIEQFF.

V usage is TRBV29-1 and J usage is TRBJ1-2, with a tentative D call TRBD1 (5 bases). Germline V CDR1 and CDR2: SQVTM, ANQGSEA. The CDR3 is 12 residues long. Deletions cut 4 bases from V and 5 bases from J, with 11 bases between. The CDR3 bases are TGCAGCGTTGGCGCAGGGAATTATGGCTACACCTTC. It translates to CSVGAGNYGYTF.

The chain joins TRBV14 to TRBJ2-7, with 7 positions matching TRBD1. Trimming removed 4 bases from V and 2 bases from J; junction bases left unmatched: 5. Germline CDR1 is SGHDN and CDR2 is FVKESK. The CDR3 extends over 14 amino acids. CDR3 sequence: CASSPWDRTYEQYF. The DNA of the CDR3 is TGTGCCAGCAGCCCATGGGACAGAACCTACGAGCAGTACTTC.

The chain employs TRBV29-1 and TRBJ2-1; TRBD2 might be the D (7 bases). CDR3 size: 16 residues. Between the trimmed V and J ends, which lost 7 bases and 0 bases, there was a span of 19 bases. The germline gives CDR1 SQVTM, CDR2 ANQGSEA. The CDR3 is CSAGGPAGRSYNEQFF. CDR3 coding DNA: TGCAGCGCCGGGGGCCCAGCGGGGCGCTCCTACAATGAGCAGTTCTTC.

The rearrangement uses TRBV30 and TRBJ2-1; tentative D call: TRBD1 (6 bases). Trimming shortened V by 0 bases and J by 5 bases, and 23 bases separated the two germline ends. CDR3 length: 18 residues. Germline V gene data show CDR1 as GTSNPN and CDR2 as SVGIG (reference sequence). The CDR3 DNA is TGTGCCTGGAGTGTACTAAATGGGGGCCGTAGGTTCAACAATGAGCAGTTCTTC. Translation: CAWSVLNGGRRFNNEQFF. The entire variable domain, with the rest obtained from reference TRBV30 and TRBJ2-1, is as follows: SQTIHQWPATLVQPVGSPLSLECTVEGTSNPNLYWYRQAAGRGLQLLFYSVGIGQISSEVPQNLSASRPQDRQFILSSKKLLLSDSGFYLCAWSVLNGGRRFNNEQFFGPGTRLTVL.

This chain uses TRBV20-1 with TRBJ2-4; weak D call: TRBD1 (5 bases). Germline V gene lookup returns CDR1 DFQATT and CDR2 SNEGSKA (reference sequence). With 6 bases removed from V and 6 bases from J, the gap between germline ends came to 9 bases. The CDR3 spans 11 residues. CDR3 amino acids: CSATRVNIQYF. The CDR3 DNA follows: TGCAGTGCGACCAGGGTAAACATTCAGTACTTC.

In this sample, this clonotype turned up once. V gene TRBV28 combines with J gene TRBJ1-4; no clear D. CDR3 length: 14 residues. The V gene's germline CDR1 is MDHEN and CDR2 SYDVKM. V gave up 2 bases and J gave up 7 bases, with 11 bases separating them. CDR3 nucleotide sequence: TGTGCCAGCAGTTTAGGGCAGATTCCTGAAAAACTGTTTTTT. Translated, it gives CASSLGQIPEKLFF.

The chain combines TRBV5-6 with TRBJ2-1, with a possible D match to TRBD1 (6 bases). Trimming removed 3 bases at V and 16 bases at J, with 17 bases between. The V gene's germline CDR1 is SGHDT and CDR2 YYEEEE. This CDR3 is built from 12 residues. CDR3: CASSSPPRGVFF. The CDR3 coding sequence is TGTGCCAGCAGCTCCCCCCCCAGGGGTGTATTCTTC.

The chain joins TRBV7-9 to TRBJ2-7; D call uncertain. The ends were cut back, 0 bases at V and 2 bases at J, with 8 bases in the middle. The germline V gene encodes CDR1 SEHNR and CDR2 FQNEAQ (reference sequence). The CDR3 runs to 14 residues. The DNA of the CDR3 is TGTGCCAGCAGCTTAGCAGGGCCGACCTACGAGCAGTACTTC. Protein sequence: CASSLAGPTYEQYF.

In DNA, the CDR3 is TGCGCCAGCAGCCAACCTGCCGGGAGCACTGAAGCTTTCTTT. Translated, it gives CASSQPAGSTEAFF. This sequence joins TRBV4-1 and TRBJ1-1; D is unresolved. There are 14 residues in the CDR3. The germline V and J ends were trimmed by 2 bases and 4 bases, with 11 bases remaining between them. CDR1 and CDR2 (germline): MGHRA, YSYEKL.

V is TRBV4-2 and J is TRBJ2-7; the D gene is possibly TRBD2 (5 bases). The CDR3 runs to 15 residues. V was pared by 1 base and J by 2 bases, with 12 bases between. Germline V gene sequence: CDR1 LGHNA, CDR2 YNFKEQ. DNA for the CDR3: TGTGCCAGCAGCCAAGTAAGAGGGTTTGCCTACGAGCAGTACTTC. Translating it yields CASSQVRGFAYEQYF.

The chain recombines TRBV5-1 with TRBJ2-3; perhaps D is TRBD1 or TRBD2 (6 bases each). The CDR3 covers 14 residues. CDR1 is SGHRS, CDR2 YFSETQ, per germline. V was clipped by 4 bases and J by 4 bases, with 13 bases between them. The chain's CDR3 is CASSKQEGADTQYF. The CDR3 bases are TGCGCCAGCAGCAAACAGGAGGGGGCAGATACGCAGTATTTT.